The rows below give T cell receptor beta chains drawn from one sample of a study of Graves' ophthalmopathy and Graves' hyperthyroidism. TCRdb fed the multiplex PCR reads into MiXCR, producing one record per CDR3 protein. Found here are some 350,000 distinct CDR3 sequences, roughly a sixth of them singletons; the top ten hold 2.4%. The sequenced material came from peripheral blood. The receptors originated from an adult woman with stable Graves' hyperthyroidism. Each CDR3 is given with its conserved first and last residue. The D gene is left open where the match is weak. Rows may omit the clone size; those that give it use once, few, many or a size class.

cdr3_nt: TGTGCCAGCAGCTTTTGGACAGGGGTCGCGAATTCACCCCTCCACTTT
cdr3_aa: CASSFWTGVANSPLHF
v_call: TRBV7-2
j_call: TRBJ1-6
clone_size: many
d_call: TRBD1

cdr3_nt: TGTGCCAGCAGTCTTACAGGGGTTAGTTATCAGCCCCAGCATTTT
cdr3_aa: CASSLTGVSYQPQHF
v_call: TRBV7-2
j_call: TRBJ1-5
clone_size: .
d_call: TRBD1

cdr3_nt: TGCGCCAGCAGCCAAGGGGGCCGGAGGAACAGCCTACAAGAGACCCAGTACTTC
cdr3_aa: CASSQGGRRNSLQETQYF
v_call: TRBV4-1
j_call: TRBJ2-5
clone_size: few
d_call: .

cdr3_nt: TGTGCCAGCAAAAGCAGGAACTATGGCTACACCTTC
cdr3_aa: CASKSRNYGYTF
v_call: TRBV25-1
j_call: TRBJ1-2
clone_size: .
d_call: .

cdr3_nt: TGTGCCAGCAGCTTGTCAAGAAAGCCCATTGGGGAGCAGTACTTC
cdr3_aa: CASSLSRKPIGEQYF
v_call: TRBV5-5
j_call: TRBJ2-7
clone_size: many
d_call: .

cdr3_nt: TGTGCCAGCAGCTTTAACAGGGAGTACACTGAAGCTTTCTTT
cdr3_aa: CASSFNREYTEAFF
v_call: TRBV13
j_call: TRBJ1-1
clone_size: .
d_call: .

cdr3_nt: TGCGCCAGCACCGAGGGACAGCCGGACTATGGCTACACCTTC
cdr3_aa: CASTEGQPDYGYTF
v_call: TRBV5-1
j_call: TRBJ1-2
clone_size: many
d_call: TRBD1

cdr3_nt: TGCAGTGCTAGTACAGGGAGACACACTGAAGCTTTCTTT
cdr3_aa: CSASTGRHTEAFF
v_call: TRBV20-1
j_call: TRBJ1-1
clone_size: many
d_call: .

cdr3_nt: TGTGCCAGTAGTATGACAGACACCTATGGCTACACCTTC
cdr3_aa: CASSMTDTYGYTF
v_call: TRBV19
j_call: TRBJ1-2
clone_size: .
d_call: .

cdr3_nt: TGTGCCAGCAGCTCAAGACCAAACACTGAAGCTTTCTTT
cdr3_aa: CASSSRPNTEAFF
v_call: TRBV7-2
j_call: TRBJ1-1
clone_size: many
d_call: .

cdr3_nt: TGTGCCAGCAGCTTAAGGACAGAGCCCGTGGGGCAGTTCTTC
cdr3_aa: CASSLRTEPVGQFF
v_call: TRBV7-8
j_call: TRBJ2-1
clone_size: .
d_call: .

cdr3_nt: TGCAGTGCTAGTGAGCCAGCCCAAGAGACCCAGTACTTC
cdr3_aa: CSASEPAQETQYF
v_call: TRBV20-1
j_call: TRBJ2-5
clone_size: .
d_call: .

cdr3_nt: TGCAGTGCTAGGGAGGCAGGCCCCACCGGGGAGCTGTTTTTT
cdr3_aa: CSAREAGPTGELFF
v_call: TRBV20-1
j_call: TRBJ2-2
clone_size: few
d_call: .

cdr3_nt: TGTGCCAGCAGCCAAGATACAGGATATTGGGGCTACACCTTC
cdr3_aa: CASSQDTGYWGYTF
v_call: TRBV3-1
j_call: TRBJ1-2
clone_size: many
d_call: .

cdr3_nt: TGTGCCACCAGCAGAGGTCTAGCGGGGTCGGGAACCTACGAGCAGTACTTC
cdr3_aa: CATSRGLAGSGTYEQYF
v_call: TRBV15
j_call: TRBJ2-7
clone_size: many
d_call: TRBD2

cdr3_nt: TGTGCCAGCAGACCCGTTCTGGGGAAAGAGACCCAGTACTTC
cdr3_aa: CASRPVLGKETQYF
v_call: TRBV28
j_call: TRBJ2-5
clone_size: many
d_call: .

cdr3_nt: TGTGCCAGCAGCCAAGATAGCGGGAGGACATACGAGCAGTACTTC
cdr3_aa: CASSQDSGRTYEQYF
v_call: TRBV3-1
j_call: TRBJ2-7
clone_size: few
d_call: TRBD2

cdr3_nt: TGTGCCAGCAGTGCATACTCCCAGGGAAACACTGAAGCTTTCTTT
cdr3_aa: CASSAYSQGNTEAFF
v_call: TRBV6-4
j_call: TRBJ1-1
clone_size: .
d_call: .

cdr3_nt: TGCAGTGCTAGAGAGGGACTAGCGACAGACGAGCAGTACTTC
cdr3_aa: CSAREGLATDEQYF
v_call: TRBV20-1
j_call: TRBJ2-7
clone_size: many
d_call: TRBD2

cdr3_nt: TGTGCCAGCAGTTTATGGAGAAGATCCGAGCAGTACTTC
cdr3_aa: CASSLWRRSEQYF
v_call: TRBV28
j_call: TRBJ2-7
clone_size: .
d_call: .

cdr3_nt: TGTGCCAGCAGTTATGATACCAACAGGGTTGATCAGCCCCAGCATTTT
cdr3_aa: CASSYDTNRVDQPQHF
v_call: TRBV5-6
j_call: TRBJ1-5
clone_size: few
d_call: .

cdr3_nt: TGTGCCAGCAGCAAGGACGGGTGGAACACTGAAGCTTTCTTT
cdr3_aa: CASSKDGWNTEAFF
v_call: TRBV11-2
j_call: TRBJ1-1
clone_size: many
d_call: .

cdr3_nt: TGTGCCAGCAGTGGAGGGCTCGGAGAGACCCAGTACTTC
cdr3_aa: CASSGGLGETQYF
v_call: TRBV2
j_call: TRBJ2-5
clone_size: many
d_call: .

cdr3_nt: TGCAGTGCTAGAGTGTACGGCAGAGATAACTATGGCTACACCTTC
cdr3_aa: CSARVYGRDNYGYTF
v_call: TRBV20-1
j_call: TRBJ1-2
clone_size: many
d_call: .

cdr3_nt: TGTGCCAGCAACACAGGGTCCCCCATCGCTGGGGGTTCTGGGGCCAACGTCCTGACTTTC
cdr3_aa: CASNTGSPIAGGSGANVLTF
v_call: TRBV14
j_call: TRBJ2-6
clone_size: .
d_call: .

cdr3_nt: TGTGCCAGCAGTTCAGGACAGACCGGTAACTATGGCTACACCTTC
cdr3_aa: CASSSGQTGNYGYTF
v_call: TRBV5-5
j_call: TRBJ1-2
clone_size: many
d_call: .

cdr3_nt: TGTGCTAGTGGAGGGGGGCGGAACACTGAAGCTTTCTTT
cdr3_aa: CASGGGRNTEAFF
v_call: TRBV12-5
j_call: TRBJ1-1
clone_size: many
d_call: .

cdr3_nt: TGTGCCAGCAGTCTAACTAGCGGGCCGGACCTCTCCTACGAGCAGTACTTC
cdr3_aa: CASSLTSGPDLSYEQYF
v_call: TRBV28
j_call: TRBJ2-7
clone_size: many
d_call: TRBD2

cdr3_nt: TGTGCCAGCAGTGATGGCAGACCTTACCAAGAGACCCAGTACTTC
cdr3_aa: CASSDGRPYQETQYF
v_call: TRBV25-1
j_call: TRBJ2-5
clone_size: many
d_call: .